The source of this T cell receptor (beta chain) is a study of blood T cell repertoires in COVID-19. Here immunoSEQ multiplex PCR was the method, and the copy in TCRdb shows in-frame clones only, minus some. The repertoire holds roughly 410,000 clones, with about 91% as singletons. This CDR3 region has 13 residues. CDR1 KGHSH and CDR2 LQKENI come from the germline V gene. Trimming removed 3 bases from V and 5 bases from J; junction bases left unmatched: 2. Patients of the Seattle cohort, enrolled during active infection, were followed longitudinally. Of note for this clone: Other nucleotide sequences in the sample specify the same CDR3.

This chain joins TRBV18 and TRBJ2-5; TRBD2 matches at 8 bases. The sequencing input was peripheral blood. This TCR was recovered from a woman aged 35 to 49 with COVID-19, enrolled during active disease. In DNA, the CDR3 is TGTGCCAGCTCACCCCCGGGAGGGGAGACCCAGTACTTC. The encoded protein is CASSPPGGETQYF. Variable domain in full (rest from reference TRBV18 and TRBJ2-5): NAGVMQNPRHLVRRRGQEARLRCSPMKGHSHVYWYRQLPEEGLKFMVYLQKENIIDESGMPKERFSAEFPKEGPSILRIQQVVRGDSAAYFCASSPPGGETQYFGPGTRLLVL.